A selection of T cell receptor beta chains follows, all from one sample in a study of blood T cell repertoires in COVID-19. TCRdb's table, derived via immunoSEQ multiplex PCR, lists solely in-frame clones and lacks some. The sample includes 150,000 to 200,000 clones, around 92% seen only once; the top ten take about 5.3%. Sequencing was done on a sample of peripheral blood. The receptors stem from a young man with COVID-19, enrolled during active disease. Both conserved end residues are part of each CDR3. Each record gives: D gene, V gene, clone size, J gene, CDR3 protein, CDR3 DNA. The D gene is left open where the match is weak. Size tells how often a clone was seen (once, few, many) or the class of an expanded clone, and some rows leave it out.

NA	TRBV6-5	NA	TRBJ2-7	CASSYGGSYEQYF	TGTGCCAGCAGTTACGGCGGATCCTACGAGCAGTACTTC
TRBD1	TRBV28	NA	TRBJ1-5	CASSSAPWDRGDQPQHF	TGTGCCAGCAGTTCCGCCCCATGGGACAGGGGCGATCAGCCCCAGCATTTT
NA	TRBV6-1	NA	TRBJ2-6	CASSVIYRAGANVLTF	TGTGCCAGCAGTGTGATATACAGGGCTGGGGCCAACGTCCTGACTTTC
TRBD1	TRBV3-1/TRBV3-2	once	TRBJ1-2	CASSVRDRGYGYTF	TGTGCCAGCAGCGTCCGGGACAGGGGTTATGGCTACACCTTC
TRBD2	TRBV2	NA	TRBJ2-7	CASSEAGGGSYEQYF	TGTGCCAGCAGTGAAGCGGGGGGAGGGTCCTACGAGCAGTACTTC
TRBD1	TRBV5-6	NA	TRBJ1-3	CASSFNRGRTIYF	TGTGCCAGCAGCTTTAACAGGGGGAGGACCATATATTTT
NA	TRBV6-5	NA	TRBJ1-2	CASSPGGLGYGYTF	TGTGCCAGCAGTCCCGGCGGGTTGGGCTATGGCTACACCTTC
TRBD1	TRBV2	NA	TRBJ2-5	CASSRTGQETQYF	TGTGCCAGCAGTCGGACAGGGCAAGAGACCCAGTACTTC
NA	TRBV27	NA	TRBJ2-7	CASSSYYEQYF	TGTGCCAGCAGTTCCTACTACGAGCAGTACTTC
TRBD1	TRBV24-1	few	TRBJ1-2	CATSDLDRGEGYTF	TGTGCCACCAGTGATTTGGACAGGGGGGAAGGCTACACCTTC
NA	TRBV7-3	NA	TRBJ2-1	CASSIAGQYEQFF	TGTGCCAGCAGCATCGCGGGACAGTATGAGCAGTTCTTC
NA	TRBV6-6	NA	TRBJ2-5	CASSSQETQYF	TGTGCCAGCAGTTCGCAAGAGACCCAGTACTTC
TRBD1	TRBV25-1	NA	TRBJ2-1	CASSSPTGDNEQFF	TGTGCCAGCAGTTCCCCGACAGGGGACAATGAGCAGTTCTTC
NA	TRBV5-1	NA	TRBJ1-1	CASSLSSRAGYTEAFF	TGCGCCAGCAGCTTGTCGAGCAGAGCCGGGTACACTGAAGCTTTCTTT
NA	TRBV7-2	NA	TRBJ2-2	CASSLVPTAGELFF	TGTGCCAGCAGCTTAGTTCCGACAGCCGGGGAGCTGTTTTTT
TRBD2	TRBV4-3	NA	TRBJ2-3	CASSHTLAGETDTQYF	TGCGCCAGCAGCCACACCCTAGCGGGAGAGACAGATACGCAGTATTTT
NA	TRBV3-1/TRBV3-2	NA	TRBJ1-4	CASSQSVNEKLFF	TGTGCCAGCAGCCAATCGGTAAATGAAAAACTGTTTTTT
NA	TRBV5-4	NA	TRBJ1-1	CAPGGETLTEAFF	TGTGCACCCGGGGGGGAAACTCTCACTGAAGCTTTCTTT
NA	TRBV2	NA	TRBJ1-1	CASSPPGGKSTEAFF	TGTGCCAGCAGCCCCCCGGGGGGAAAGAGCACTGAAGCTTTCTTT
NA	TRBV27	NA	TRBJ2-2	CASSLISTVNTGELFF	TGTGCCAGCAGTCTCATTTCGACAGTCAACACCGGGGAGCTGTTTTTT
TRBD1	TRBV28	NA	TRBJ1-5	CASSSHGTGNQPQHF	TGTGCCAGCAGTTCCCATGGGACAGGAAATCAGCCCCAGCATTTT
NA	TRBV24-1	NA	TRBJ2-6	CATSEGTAGANVLTF	TGTGCCACCAGTGAGGGGACTGCTGGGGCCAACGTCCTGACTTTC
NA	TRBV25-1	once	TRBJ2-2	CASSDSGYTGELFF	TGTGCCAGCAGTGATTCGGGGTACACCGGGGAGCTGTTTTTT
NA	TRBV9	NA	TRBJ2-1	CASSVVGDRLGRHEQFF	TGTGCCAGCAGCGTAGTTGGAGACAGGTTAGGCCGGCATGAGCAGTTCTTC
TRBD1	TRBV6-1	NA	TRBJ2-3	CASISGTGGTDTQYF	TGTGCCAGCATCTCCGGGACAGGGGGCACAGATACGCAGTATTTT
TRBD2	TRBV6-4	NA	TRBJ2-1	CASSFPLTSGGGNEQFF	TGTGCCAGCAGTTTCCCCCTGACTAGCGGGGGCGGGAATGAGCAGTTCTTC
NA	TRBV29-1	NA	TRBJ2-3	CSVALAAYTDTQYF	TGCAGCGTAGCACTAGCAGCTTACACAGATACGCAGTATTTT
NA	TRBV18	once	TRBJ1-5	CASSPIPTGQPQHF	TGTGCCAGCTCACCAATACCTACCGGTCAGCCCCAGCATTTT
NA	TRBV28	NA	TRBJ2-7	CASSLPTWAGEQYF	TGTGCCAGCAGCTTACCGACATGGGCGGGTGAGCAGTACTTC
TRBD1	TRBV18	once	TRBJ2-5	CASSRTTGKETQYF	TGTGCCAGCTCACGAACGACAGGGAAAGAGACCCAGTACTTC